This entry describes one TCR beta chain. The data belong to a study of T cells in localized non-small cell lung cancer. V was trimmed by 0 bases and J by 9 bases, leaving 13 bases between them. The CDR3 extends over 15 amino acids. In germline, CDR1 is SGDLS, CDR2 YYNGEE. The protocol was immunoSEQ multiplex PCR, while the TCRdb copy is restricted to in-frame clones and leaves out a portion. The profile shows roughly 940 clones, about a fifth of them singletons. The starting material was lung tumor tissue, obtained before any cancer treatment. The source of this sequence is a man between 35 and 75 years old with stage II squamous cell lung carcinoma. The rearrangement joins TRBV9 to TRBJ1-6; perhaps TRBD1 as D (6 bases). CDR3 protein: CASSVAPRGGSPLHF. In DNA form, the CDR3 reads TGTGCCAGCAGCGTAGCTCCCAGGGGAGGTTCACCCCTCCACTTT.